This TCR beta chain was found in a study of monozygotic twins with inflammatory bowel disease. From the 5' RACE reads, TCRdb lists one entry per CDR3 protein and no DNA. This sample's table has approximately 120,000 distinct CDR3 sequences. There are 18 residues in the CDR3. Material: blood. J is TRBJ1-5 and V is TRBV12-3 or TRBV12-4; with no DNA, the TCRdb D assignment of TRBD1 cannot be verified. This clonotype originated in a human donor with ulcerative colitis or Crohn's disease, or a healthy co-twin of an affected twin (not recorded which). CDR3 sequence reads: CASSHGTGGSLGNQPQHF.